Shown below are 24 T cell receptor beta chains from a single sample sequenced in a study of shared clonotypes between healthy human individuals. Profiled with immunoSEQ multiplex PCR; TCRdb holds only in-frame clones, not every one. Here the sample spans 2 million to 2.5 million clones, 80% to 95% being singletons. Sequenced input: naive CD4+ T cells from PBMCs. Subset denoted: CD45RA+ positively selected. All receptors come from a man aged 18 to 30 in good health. Some clones in this sample may be carry-over from other donors' samples.

This rearrangement joins TRBV10-3 to TRBJ1-1; D is unresolved. Between the trimmed V and J ends, which lost 2 bases and 3 bases, there was a span of 10 bases. The germline V gene encodes CDR1 ENHRY and CDR2 SYGVKD. The CDR3 spans 14 residues. Here the CDR3 reads CAISEGRRDTEAFF. For the CDR3, the DNA is TGTGCCATCAGTGAGGGACGGAGAGACACTGAAGCTTTCTTT.

V usage is TRBV15 and J usage is TRBJ2-3, with D hard to call. The V gene lost 5 bases and the J gene lost 5 bases, with 14 bases spanning the gap. This CDR3 region has 14 residues. The germline V gene encodes CDR1 LNHNV and CDR2 YYDKDF (reference sequence). CDR3 loop: CATSRRSTGDTQYF. The CDR3 DNA sequence: TGTGCCACCAGCCGACGGAGTACCGGAGATACGCAGTATTTT. Full variable domain (outside the CDR3, taken from reference TRBV15 and TRBJ2-3): DAMVIQNPRYQVTQFGKPVTLSCSQTLNHNVMYWYQQKSSQAPKLLFHYYDKDFNNEADTPDNFQSRRPNTSFCFLDIRSPGLGDTAMYLCATSRRSTGDTQYFGPGTRLTVL.

The chain carries TRBV28 and TRBJ2-3, with D unresolved. The CDR3 loop spans 11 amino acids. Deletions cut 3 bases from V and 8 bases from J, with 6 bases between. Germline CDR1 reads MDHEN; CDR2 reads SYDVKM. CDR3 nucleotides: TGTGCCAGCAGTTTCGTGAGTACGCAGTATTTT. It translates to CASSFVSTQYF.

The chain employs TRBV28 and TRBJ2-1, with 9 bases aligning to TRBD2. CDR1 and CDR2 from the germline V gene are MDHEN and SYDVKM. V trimming: 5 bases; J trimming: 7 bases; junction bases outside the gene matches: 15. CDR3 length equals 17 residues. For the CDR3, the DNA is TGTGCCAGCAGTCCTATGGGGCCAGCGGGAGGTAGGAATGAGCAGTTCTTC. Translating gives CASSPMGPAGGRNEQFF.

The chain links TRBV5-1 to TRBJ2-7; D is unresolved. Germline lookup yields CDR1 SGHRS and CDR2 YFSETQ. The CDR3 consists of 16 residues. The V gene lost 1 base and the J gene lost 0 bases, with 14 bases spanning the gap. The CDR3 region has the DNA TGCGCCAGCAGCTTGATGGTCATCGGTGGCTCCTACGAGCAGTACTTC. It translates to CASSLMVIGGSYEQYF.

The chain recombines TRBV5-1 with TRBJ2-2, with 9 bases aligning to TRBD1. Germline CDR1 is SGHRS and CDR2 is YFSETQ. The CDR3 contains 16 residues. J was trimmed by 5 bases and V by 4 bases; bases with no gene match: 9. The CDR3 region is CASSPSGDRATGELFF. The CDR3 bases are TGCGCCAGCAGCCCCAGCGGGGACAGGGCGACCGGGGAGCTGTTTTTT.

V usage is TRBV19 and J usage is TRBJ1-4; D gene uncertain. Germline V gives CDR1 LNHDA, CDR2 SQIVND (reference sequence). The CDR3 loop spans 16 amino acids. V shed 2 bases and J shed 0 bases, with 10 bases lying between them. DNA for the CDR3: TGTGCCAGTAGTATACTAGCGGCTACAACTAATGAAAAACTGTTTTTT. Amino acids: CASSILAATTNEKLFF.

This clone was seen only once. The chain employs TRBV19 and TRBJ2-3; 14 positions agree with TRBD2. Germline V gene sequence: CDR1 LNHDA, CDR2 SQIVND (reference sequence). Unmatched junction bases numbered 8, after V lost 11 bases and J lost 4 bases. The CDR3 has 15 amino acids. CDR3 in amino acids: CAAQATSGRADTQYF. The CDR3 coding sequence is TGTGCCGCCCAGGCGACTAGCGGGAGGGCAGATACGCAGTATTTT.

The CDR3 DNA sequence: TGTGCCAGTAGTACTAGACAGGCGGTGAACACTGAAGCTTTCTTT. Encoded protein: CASSTRQAVNTEAFF. The rearrangement links TRBV19 to TRBJ1-1; a weak D match, TRBD1 (6 bases). V lost 4 bases and J 0 bases, leaving 12 bases between the germline ends. Per germline, CDR1 LNHDA and CDR2 SQIVND (reference sequence). CDR3 length: 15 amino acids.

This clone was detected a few times. This chain joins TRBV28 and TRBJ1-1; D is undetermined. The germline gives CDR1 MDHEN, CDR2 SYDVKM. The CDR3 runs to 11 residues. Trimming took off 6 bases at V and 7 bases at J, with 9 bases between the two ends. Here the CDR3 reads CASREQREAFF. Written as DNA, the CDR3 is TGTGCCAGCAGGGAGCAGCGTGAAGCTTTCTTT.

V and J are TRBV21-1 and TRBJ2-5; the DNA was not used to check the table's D call, TRBD2. TRBV21-1 is labeled a pseudogene. This CDR3 region has 16 residues. The CDR3 DNA reads as TGTGCCAGCAGCGGTGGTACCGGGGGACTCGAGGAGACCCAGTACTTC. This sequence encodes CASSGGTGGLEETQYF.

The chain joins TRBV10-3 to TRBJ1-4, with 7 bases matching TRBD1. After removal of 4 bases from V and 0 bases from J, the junction contained 2 bases not matched to a gene. Germline CDR1 reads ENHRY; CDR2 reads SYGVKD. The CDR3 length is 15 residues. The CDR3 sequence: CAISAQGATNEKLFF. The CDR3 DNA reads as TGTGCCATCAGTGCTCAGGGGGCAACTAATGAAAAACTGTTTTTT.

This chain uses TRBV7-9 with TRBJ2-5; TRBD1 might be the D (8 bases). The CDR3 length is 14 residues. V was pared by 3 bases and J by 3 bases, with 11 bases between. Germline CDR1 and CDR2: SEHNR and FQNEAQ (reference sequence). The CDR3 DNA is TGTGCCAGCAGCTTCACAGGGGGGGAAGAGACCCAGTACTTC. Its translation is CASSFTGGEETQYF.

The chain combines TRBV7-2 with TRBJ2-3, with 13 bases lining up with TRBD2. From germline, CDR1 is SGHTA and CDR2 FQGNSA. Germline trimming cut 0 bases from V and 1 base from J; bases unmatched to any gene: 7. The CDR3 sequence is 19 residues long. The CDR3 bases are TGTGCCAGCAGCTTAGCTAGGACTAGCGGGAGAGTTGGCACAGATACGCAGTATTTT. Translated, it gives CASSLARTSGRVGTDTQYF.

A note on this clone: At the DNA level, this CDR3 is encoded by other sequences in the same sample as well. The genes are TRBV14 and TRBJ2-3, with 10 positions matching TRBD1. The germline CDR1 and CDR2 sequences are SGHDN and FVKESK. The CDR3 has 15 residues. The ends lost 4 bases at V and 0 bases at J; junction bases unmatched: 1. This CDR3 reads CASSRQGASTDTQYF. Here the CDR3 DNA reads TGTGCCAGCAGCCGACAGGGGGCCAGCACAGATACGCAGTATTTT.

The V gene is TRBV19, the J gene TRBJ1-2; D might be TRBD1 (5 bases). The CDR3 is made up of 13 amino acids. CDR1 and CDR2 from the germline V gene are LNHDA and SQIVND (reference sequence). The V gene lost 3 bases and the J gene lost 5 bases, with 10 bases spanning the gap. The CDR3 spells CASSITGEYGYTF. The CDR3 bases are TGTGCCAGTAGTATCACAGGAGAGTATGGCTACACCTTC.

The chain couples TRBV6-6 to TRBJ1-2; D ambiguous. The CDR3 totals 11 residues. Germline V lookup: CDR1 MNHNY, CDR2 SVGAGI (reference sequence). Trimming cost V 10 bases and J 3 bases, with 9 bases left between them. This CDR3 reads CATTGDYGYTF. In DNA, the CDR3 is TGTGCCACCACCGGGGACTATGGCTACACCTTC.

The rearrangement links TRBV13 to TRBJ1-2; 11 nucleotides align to TRBD1. V trimming: 8 bases; J trimming: 7 bases; junction bases outside the gene matches: 6. Germline CDR1 reads PRHDT; CDR2 reads FYEKMQ (reference sequence). CDR3 length: 13 amino acids. The CDR3, as DNA: TGTGCCAGCCGGACAGGGGGCATCGGTGGCTACACCTTC. Protein product: CASRTGGIGGYTF.

The sample holds a few counts of this clone. Other DNA sequences in this specimen translate into the identical CDR3. CDR3 sequence (DNA): TGCGCCAGCAGCTTGGGACAGGGCCCAGATACGCAGTATTTT. Translating gives CASSLGQGPDTQYF. V and J are TRBV5-1 and TRBJ2-3, with 7 bases lining up with TRBD1. The V and J ends lost 0 bases and 4 bases, in that order; junction bases with no gene match: 2. This CDR3 is 14 amino acids long. Germline V gene sequence: CDR1 SGHRS, CDR2 YFSETQ.

This chain links TRBV28 with TRBJ2-3; possible D gene TRBD2, 5 bases. The V and J ends lost 2 bases and 11 bases respectively, with 17 bases between them. The CDR3 totals 14 residues. Looked up from germline, CDR1 is MDHEN and CDR2 is SYDVKM. CDR3 DNA sequence: TGTGCCAGCAGTTTAGGATATAGAACGGGGAAGCAGTATTTT. Residues: CASSLGYRTGKQYF.

The chain joins TRBV5-4 to TRBJ1-1; D uncertain. Germline CDR1 SGHNT, CDR2 YYREEE (reference sequence). The CDR3 is 14 amino acids. V gave up 4 bases and J gave up 1 base, with 11 bases separating them. The DNA of the CDR3 is TGTGCCAGCAGCCCGCAGCGGGGGAACACTGAAGCTTTCTTT. As protein: CASSPQRGNTEAFF. Looking up the rest from reference TRBV5-4 and TRBJ1-1 gives the full variable domain: ETGVTQSPTHLIKTRGQQVTLRCSSQSGHNTVSWYQQALGQGPQFIFQYYREEENGRGNFPPRFSGLQFPNYSSELNVNALELDDSALYLCASSPQRGNTEAFFGQGTRLTVV.

A word on this clone: This CDR3 is also generated by other DNA sequences in the sample. The chain recombines TRBV18 with TRBJ2-5; D gene unclear. CDR1 and CDR2 (germline): KGHSH, LQKENI. V was cut by 1 base and J by 2 bases, with 8 bases left in between. There are 14 residues in the CDR3. The CDR3 region has the DNA TGTGCCAGCTCACCACTGTCGGTTCAAGAGACCCAGTACTTC. Residues: CASSPLSVQETQYF.

This clone occurred once. The chain links TRBV15 to TRBJ2-1, with D possibly matching TRBD2 (6 bases). This CDR3 has 17 amino acids. Trimming cost V 1 base and J 3 bases, with 16 bases left between them. CDR1 is LNHNV and CDR2 is YYDKDF in the germline V gene (reference sequence). The DNA of the CDR3 is TGTGCCACCAGCAGAGCAGACTGGGAGGTACTCTACAATGAGCAGTTCTTC. Its protein is CATSRADWEVLYNEQFF. The full variable domain, its missing parts supplied by reference TRBV15 and TRBJ2-1, is DAMVIQNPRYQVTQFGKPVTLSCSQTLNHNVMYWYQQKSSQAPKLLFHYYDKDFNNEADTPDNFQSRRPNTSFCFLDIRSPGLGDTAMYLCATSRADWEVLYNEQFFGPGTRLTVL.

The genes are TRBV19 and TRBJ2-1, with D tentatively TRBD1 or TRBD2 (6 bases each). Trimming stripped 6 bases from V and 5 bases from J, with 14 bases between. This CDR3 is 14 amino acids long. Germline loops: CDR1 LNHDA, CDR2 SQIVND (reference sequence). Here the CDR3 DNA reads TGTGCCAGTAGCGCCGGGGGCTACCACAATGAGCAGTTCTTC. Residues: CASSAGGYHNEQFF.